Shown below are 26 T cell receptor beta chains from a single sample sequenced in a study of a mutant IDH1 vaccine in newly diagnosed glioma. The protocol was immunoSEQ multiplex PCR, while the TCRdb copy is restricted to in-frame clones and leaves out a portion. The table records about 130,000 clones, about four fifths of them present only once. Time point indicated: week 11, during vaccination. What each vaccine dose contained was 300 ug of mutant IDH1 20-mer peptide, accompanied by topical imiquimod. No antigen has been identified for these receptors. The specimen comprised PBMCs, sampled from a glioma patient whose treatment included an IDH1 peptide vaccine. The receptors originated from a man in his forties or fifties with glioma.

The chain links TRBV25-1 to TRBJ2-2; 10 bases agree with TRBD1. Germline-derived CDR1 and CDR2 are MGHDK and SYGVNS. Germline trimming cut 4 bases from V and 7 bases from J; bases unmatched to any gene: 12. The CDR3 sequence is 17 residues long. CDR3: CASSAAGTGVSRGELFF. The CDR3 nucleotides are TGTGCCAGCAGTGCAGCCGGGACAGGGGTCTCACGCGGGGAGCTGTTTTTT.

The chain uses TRBV5-1 and TRBJ2-2; 7 bases fit TRBD1. The CDR3 has 16 amino acids. V was clipped by 0 bases and J by 5 bases; unmatched bases: 7. In germline, CDR1 is SGHRS, CDR2 YFSETQ. The CDR3 sequence: CASSLGQGIGTGELFF. The CDR3 coding sequence is TGCGCCAGCAGCTTGGGACAGGGAATCGGAACCGGGGAGCTGTTTTTT.

This sequence joins TRBV7-9 and TRBJ1-1; D ambiguous. Trimming pared 1 base from V and 4 bases from J, leaving 16 bases between. Germline V lookup: CDR1 SEHNR, CDR2 FQNEAQ (reference sequence). The CDR3 contains 16 residues. In DNA form, the CDR3 reads TGTGCCAGCAGCTTAGACGGGCCTCAAAAGGGCACTGAAGCTTTCTTT. The encoded protein is CASSLDGPQKGTEAFF.

The chain combines TRBV7-3 with TRBJ1-3; D gene unclear. The CDR3 has 14 residues. Germline CDR1 SGHTA, CDR2 FQGTGA. V lost 2 bases, J lost 0 bases, and 5 bases lay in between. CDR3 loop: CASSLDSSGNTIYF. The CDR3 bases are TGTGCCAGCAGCTTAGATAGCTCTGGAAACACCATATATTTT.

This clone was found a few times. The rearrangement joins TRBV27 to TRBJ2-7; no clear D. Trimming cost V 4 bases and J 3 bases, with 16 bases left between them. The CDR3 consists of 15 residues. The germline CDR1 and CDR2 sequences are MNHEY and SMNVEV (reference sequence). The CDR3 loop is CASSWGRVLNYEQYF. CDR3 DNA: TGTGCCAGCAGTTGGGGTAGGGTATTAAACTACGAGCAGTACTTC.

The J gene is TRBJ2-5, the V gene TRBV28; D gene uncertain. Trimming cost V 9 bases and J 5 bases, with 16 bases left between them. In germline, CDR1 is MDHEN, CDR2 SYDVKM. CDR3 length: 13 amino acids. DNA for the CDR3: TGTGCCAGTACTGTGGACCGCCGGGAGACCCAGTACTTC. Amino acids: CASTVDRRETQYF.

The V gene is TRBV7-6, the J gene TRBJ2-3, with D possibly being TRBD2 (5 bases). CDR3 size: 15 residues. Trimming stripped 5 bases from V and 5 bases from J, with 17 bases between. Germline values: CDR1 SGHVS, CDR2 FNYEAQ. CDR3 sequence: CASSTDGGEGDTQYF. CDR3 nucleotides: TGTGCCAGCAGCACGGATGGTGGAGAGGGAGATACGCAGTATTTT. Complete variable domain (other parts from reference TRBV7-6 and TRBJ2-3): GAGVSQSPRYKVTKRGQDVALRCDPISGHVSLYWYRQALGQGPEFLTYFNYEAQQDKSGLPNDRFSAERPEGSISTLTIQRTEQRDSAMYRCASSTDGGEGDTQYFGPGTRLTVL.

In this sample, this clone turned up once. J is TRBJ1-1 and V is TRBV9; no clear D gene. CDR3 size: 14 residues. V was clipped by 0 bases and J by 4 bases, with 10 bases between them. Germline V gene sequence: CDR1 SGDLS, CDR2 YYNGEE. CDR3 sequence: CASSVVSDPTEAFF. The CDR3 bases are TGTGCCAGCAGCGTAGTCTCGGACCCCACTGAAGCTTTCTTT.

The J gene is TRBJ1-2, the V gene TRBV5-4, with 9 positions matching TRBD1. This CDR3 region has 15 residues. The trim removed 4 bases at V and 4 bases at J, leaving 8 bases unmatched. The germline V gene has CDR1 SGHNT and CDR2 YYREEE (reference sequence). The CDR3 nucleotides read TGTGCCAGCAGCAACACAGGGGGCAGGGGCTATGGCTACACCTTC. It codes for CASSNTGGRGYGYTF.

The genes are TRBV6-5 and TRBJ2-7, with a weak D call TRBD2 (5 bases). Germline-derived CDR1 and CDR2 are MNHEY and SVGAGI. Deletions cut 10 bases from V and 4 bases from J, with 17 bases between. The CDR3 loop spans 13 amino acids. The CDR3 DNA follows: TGTGCCACCAACGGGATCACTAGGTACGAGCAGTACTTC. This encodes CATNGITRYEQYF.

This clone has just one count. DNA for the CDR3: TGTGCCAGCGCGGACAGGGGACCGTACGAGCAGTACTTC. The encoded protein is CASADRGPYEQYF. This sequence joins TRBV18 and TRBJ2-7; 9 bases map to TRBD1. With 8 bases clipped from V and 4 bases from J, the junction kept 6 bases outside the gene matches. CDR3 length equals 13 residues. Germline V gives CDR1 KGHSH, CDR2 LQKENI.

V and J are TRBV7-2 and TRBJ2-7; D unclear. CDR3 size: 11 residues. Trimming stripped 1 base from V and 3 bases from J, with 1 base between. In germline, CDR1 is SGHTA, CDR2 FQGNSA. The CDR3 bases are TGTGCCAGCAGCTTAGTCTACGAGCAGTACTTC. It translates to CASSLVYEQYF.

Remarks on this clone: At one end, the junction sequence differs from germline, possibly due to a read error. The rearrangement joins TRBV19 to TRBJ2-1, with 8 bases lining up with TRBD2. Per germline, CDR1 LNHDA and CDR2 SQIVND (reference sequence). CDR3 length equals 15 residues. This chain's CDR3 is CASCIVAGTYNEQFF. The CDR3 nucleotides are TGTGCCAGTTGTATCGTAGCGGGAACCTACAATGAGCAGTTCTTC.

CDR3 loop: CASSWLGGQYEQYF. The CDR3 coding sequence is TGTGCCAGCAGTTGGTTGGGGGGCCAGTACGAGCAGTACTTC. The V gene is TRBV6-5, the J gene TRBJ2-7, with D perhaps being TRBD1 or TRBD2 (6 bases each). Trimming shortened V by 4 bases and J by 4 bases, and 14 bases separated the two germline ends. Germline-derived CDR1 and CDR2 are MNHEY and SVGAGI. The CDR3 covers 14 residues.

For this clone: One end of the junction varies from germline; a read error may be responsible. The CDR3 reads CASSLSAKANYGYTF. The CDR3 bases are TGTGCTAGCAGCTTATCCGCCAAAGCTAACTATGGCTACACCTTC. The chain joins TRBV7-7 to TRBJ1-2, with D uncertain. This CDR3 comprises 15 residues. Germline assignment: CDR1 SSHAT and CDR2 FNYEAQ (reference sequence).

This sequence joins TRBV18 and TRBJ2-7; possibly TRBD1 or TRBD2 for D (5 bases each). V was trimmed by 1 base and J by 2 bases, leaving 9 bases between them. The CDR3 spans 14 residues. The germline V gene encodes CDR1 KGHSH and CDR2 LQKENI. The CDR3, as DNA: TGTGCCAGCTCACCACGGGACGGACCCTACGAGCAGTACTTC. This translates into CASSPRDGPYEQYF.

CDR3 DNA: TGTGCCAGCAAGGTCGGGCGGAGCCTTTGGAATGAGCAGTTCTTC. Its protein product is CASKVGRSLWNEQFF. The chain links TRBV2 to TRBJ2-1; no reliable D call. The CDR3 totals 15 residues. Germline V gene sequence: CDR1 SNHLY, CDR2 FYNNEI. The V end was cut by 7 bases, the J end by 7 bases, with 20 bases between.

This clone was seen just once. V gene TRBV28 combines with J gene TRBJ1-5; TRBD1 is a possible D gene (5 bases). The V gene lost 3 bases and the J gene lost 5 bases, with 8 bases spanning the gap. Germline CDR1 is MDHEN and CDR2 is SYDVKM. This CDR3 has 13 residues. CDR3 bases: TGTGCCAGCAGTTTGGGGGAGGATCAGCCCCAGCATTTT. It yields the protein CASSLGEDQPQHF.

The chain joins TRBV19 to TRBJ2-7; 12 nucleotides agree with TRBD2. J gave up 6 bases and V 9 bases, and 6 bases lay outside the gene matches. The length of the CDR3 is 13 residues. The V gene's germline CDR1 is LNHDA and CDR2 SQIVND (reference sequence). The CDR3 protein is CASASGRAGEQYF. CDR3 nucleotide sequence: TGTGCCAGCGCTAGCGGGAGGGCGGGCGAGCAGTACTTC.

Judged by abundance, this clone is medium-sized. This chain uses TRBV19 with TRBJ1-6; possibly TRBD1 for D (5 bases). Germline-derived CDR1 and CDR2 are LNHDA and SQIVND (reference sequence). The V end lost 3 bases, the J end lost 5 bases, and 14 bases lay between the germline ends. This CDR3 spans 16 amino acids. CDR3 sequence (DNA): TGTGCCAGTAGTATCTTCGGGGCGGACCATAATTCACCCCTCCACTTT. It is translated as CASSIFGADHNSPLHF.

J is TRBJ2-3 and V is TRBV4-1, with 9 bases aligning to TRBD1. V lost 1 base and J lost 4; bases outside the gene matches: 6. In germline, CDR1 is MGHRA, CDR2 YSYEKL. The CDR3 length is 16 residues. CDR3 loop: CASSQGTGVKADTQYF. CDR3 coding DNA: TGCGCCAGCAGCCAAGGGACAGGGGTCAAGGCAGATACGCAGTATTTT.

This chain joins TRBV18 and TRBJ2-2, with a possible D match to TRBD2 (5 bases). The V gene lost 1 base and the J gene lost 0 bases, with 9 bases spanning the gap. Per germline, CDR1 KGHSH and CDR2 LQKENI. The CDR3 totals 16 residues. The CDR3 loop is CASSPRGETNTGELFF. The DNA for the CDR3 is TGTGCCAGCTCACCACGGGGAGAGACGAACACCGGGGAGCTGTTTTTT. The full variable domain, in which reference TRBV18 and TRBJ2-2 provide the parts outside the CDR3, is NAGVMQNPRHLVRRRGQEARLRCSPMKGHSHVYWYRQLPEEGLKFMVYLQKENIIDESGMPKERFSAEFPKEGPSILRIQQVVRGDSAAYFCASSPRGETNTGELFFGEGSRLTVL.

V usage is TRBV7-8 and J usage is TRBJ2-7, with D possibly TRBD1 on 6 matching bases. The germline V gene encodes CDR1 SGHVS and CDR2 FQNEAQ. V was shortened by 5 bases and J by 6 bases, with 20 bases between the two germline ends. This CDR3 comprises 15 residues. As DNA, the CDR3 is TGTGCCAGCAGCCCCCACAGGGTACCGGGAACCGAGCAGTACTTC. This translates into CASSPHRVPGTEQYF. The full variable domain, completed using reference TRBV7-8 and TRBJ2-7, is GAGVSQSPRYKVAKRGQDVALRCDPISGHVSLFWYQQALGQGPEFLTYFQNEAQLDKSGLPSDRFFAERPEGSVSTLKIQRTQQEDSAVYLCASSPHRVPGTEQYFGPGTRLTVT.

The gene calls are TRBV7-9 and TRBJ2-7; D tentatively fits TRBD1 or TRBD2 (5 bases each). The V gene's germline CDR1 is SEHNR and CDR2 FQNEAQ (reference sequence). With 5 bases removed from V and 6 bases from J, the gap between germline ends came to 20 bases. The CDR3 loop spans 15 amino acids. The CDR3 protein is CASSASGSGFAEQYF. In nucleotides, the CDR3 is TGTGCCAGCAGCGCATCAGGGTCGGGGTTCGCCGAGCAGTACTTC.

This CDR3 reads CAWRGDHQSSYNEQFF. DNA for the CDR3: TGTGCCTGGAGGGGGGACCACCAAAGCTCCTACAATGAGCAGTTCTTC. The rearrangement links TRBV30 to TRBJ2-1; either TRBD1 or TRBD2 may supply D (5 bases each). The V end was cut by 3 bases, the J end by 0 bases, with 15 bases between. The CDR3 runs 16 residues. Germline CDR1 GTSNPN, CDR2 SVGIG (reference sequence).

This clone appeared a single time. V gene TRBV28 combines with J gene TRBJ1-3; possibly TRBD1 for D (6 bases). In germline, CDR1 is MDHEN, CDR2 SYDVKM. The CDR3 is made up of 15 amino acids. The V end was cut by 5 bases, the J end by 0 bases, with 11 bases between. The CDR3, as DNA: TGTGCCAGCAGTCCACCACAGGGCTCTGGAAACACCATATATTTT. This encodes CASSPPQGSGNTIYF.